This entry lists 22 T cell receptor beta chains sequenced from one sample in a study of blood T cell repertoires in COVID-19. TCRdb's copy holds only in-frame clones and misses some; the assay was immunoSEQ multiplex PCR. The table lists under 250,000 clones, approximately 80% of them singletons, with roughly 3.5% in the top ten. The sequencing sample was made of PBMCs or T cells enriched from blood (not recorded which). Source of these receptors: an older woman who had recovered from COVID-19.

The genes are TRBV5-1 and TRBJ1-1, with TRBD1 matching 9 bases. The CDR3 has 15 residues. Germline assignment: CDR1 SGHRS and CDR2 YFSETQ. The V segment lost 4 bases and the J segment 6 bases; nucleotides outside the gene matches: 10. The DNA for the CDR3 is TGCGCCAGCAGCACCATTCCGGGACAGGGCGCTGAAGCTTTCTTT. Amino acid sequence: CASSTIPGQGAEAFF.

This rearrangement joins TRBV27 to TRBJ1-6; D remains ambiguous. The CDR3 extends over 17 amino acids. Germline lookup yields CDR1 MNHEY and CDR2 SMNVEV (reference sequence). With 7 bases removed from V and 9 bases from J, the gap between germline ends came to 25 bases. The CDR3, as DNA: TGTGCCAGCACCTCCGCCGGGAGGCCCCTAACCATTTCACCCCTCCACTTT. Translated: CASTSAGRPLTISPLHF.

The rearrangement uses TRBV6-1 and TRBJ2-7; D ambiguous. Per germline, CDR1 MNHNS and CDR2 SASEGT. The CDR3 loop spans 17 amino acids. V gave up 3 bases and J gave up 4 bases, with 22 bases separating them. The CDR3 DNA reads TGTGCCAGCAGTGACCGCGTTGCCGCCCGTAAGATTTACGAGCAGTACTTC. Translated: CASSDRVAARKIYEQYF.

The chain couples TRBV5-5 to TRBJ1-1; possible D gene TRBD1, 6 bases. The ends were cut back, 0 bases at V and 0 bases at J, with 9 bases in the middle. The CDR3 has 15 amino acids. Germline V lookup: CDR1 SGHKS, CDR2 YYEKEE (reference sequence). The CDR3 coding sequence is TGTGCCAGCAGCTTGGAGGGGGGGCTGAACACTGAAGCTTTCTTT. This gives the protein CASSLEGGLNTEAFF.

The chain carries TRBV5-1 and TRBJ1-1, with 9 bases matching TRBD1. Germline V gene sequence: CDR1 SGHRS, CDR2 YFSETQ. J was trimmed by 4 bases and V by 3 bases; bases with no gene match: 4. The CDR3 contains 14 residues. CDR3 region: CASSWDREATEAFF. The DNA for the CDR3 is TGCGCCAGCAGCTGGGACAGGGAGGCCACTGAAGCTTTCTTT.

This chain connects TRBV7-9 to TRBJ2-6, with a possible D match to TRBD1 (6 bases). The CDR3 length is 18 residues. Trimming took off 5 bases at V and 0 bases at J, with 17 bases between the two ends. CDR1 is SEHNR and CDR2 is FQNEAQ in the germline V gene (reference sequence). The CDR3 nucleotides read TGTGCCAGCAGCCCGCGGACAGCCCTGAGCTCTGGGGCCAACGTCCTGACTTTC. This codes for CASSPRTALSSGANVLTF.

This clone showed up just once. The V gene is TRBV7-9, the J gene TRBJ2-1; no clear D gene. CDR1 and CDR2 from the germline V gene are SEHNR and FQNEAQ (reference sequence). The CDR3 contains 16 residues. Trimming shortened V by 4 bases and J by 0 bases, and 13 bases separated the two germline ends. The CDR3, as DNA: TGTGCCAGCAGCTCAAAGCGTCCTGGCTCCTACAATGAGCAGTTCTTC. Translation: CASSSKRPGSYNEQFF.

The chain couples TRBV3-1 (or the pseudogene TRBV3-2) to TRBJ2-3, with 7 bases fitting TRBD2. CDR1 LGHDT and CDR2 YNNKEL come from the germline V gene (reference sequence). There are 17 residues in the CDR3. V was pared by 3 bases and J by 3 bases, with 12 bases of the junction left unmatched. In DNA, the CDR3 is TGTGCCAGCAGCCATACCGGACTAGGACCTTCGACAGATACGCAGTATTTT. Translating gives CASSHTGLGPSTDTQYF.

The rearrangement uses TRBV7-9 and TRBJ2-7; tentatively, D is TRBD1 (5 bases). The germline V gene has CDR1 SEHNR and CDR2 FQNEAQ (reference sequence). The CDR3 has 18 residues. The V gene lost 6 bases and the J gene lost 3 bases, with 27 bases spanning the gap. CDR3 region: CASRIPPHVGVKIYEQYF. The CDR3 region has the DNA TGTGCCAGCAGGATACCCCCGCATGTAGGGGTAAAGATCTACGAGCAGTACTTC.

CDR3 sequence: CATAQTGVDNSPLHF. As DNA, the CDR3 is TGTGCCACCGCGCAAACAGGGGTTGATAATTCACCCCTCCACTTT. The chain uses TRBV15 and TRBJ1-6, with TRBD1 matching over 7 bases. Per the germline V gene, CDR1 is LNHNV and CDR2 is YYDKDF (reference sequence). Trimming at V came to 8 bases and at J to 5 bases, leaving 9 bases not matched to a gene. The CDR3 is 15 amino acids.

The V and J genes are TRBV4-3 and TRBJ2-2, with TRBD2 identical over 8 bases. The CDR3 has 16 residues. The germline CDR1 and CDR2 sequences are LGHNA and YSLEER. The trim removed 4 bases at V and 4 bases at J, leaving 8 bases unmatched. The CDR3 sequence is CASSPAAAGGTGELFF. CDR3 in DNA: TGCGCCAGCAGCCCAGCCGCTGCGGGGGGCACCGGGGAGCTGTTTTTT.

This clone was found once. The chain combines TRBV29-1 with TRBJ2-1, with TRBD1 as a possible D gene (5 bases). The CDR3 consists of 15 residues. The V and J ends lost 3 bases and 2 bases respectively, with 14 bases between them. Germline CDR1 is SQVTM and CDR2 is ANQGSEA. This CDR3 reads CSVESGQTAYNEQFF. CDR3 DNA: TGCAGCGTTGAGTCAGGGCAGACGGCCTACAATGAGCAGTTCTTC.

The sample holds a few counts of this clone. The V gene is TRBV4-3, the J gene TRBJ1-2; D unclear. The CDR3 is made up of 11 amino acids. The V end was cut by 1 base, the J end by 6 bases, with 3 bases between. Germline V gene sequence: CDR1 LGHNA, CDR2 YSLEER. The CDR3 coding sequence is TGCGCCAGCAGCCAAGGGCATGGCTACACCTTC. Translation gives CASSQGHGYTF.

The genes are TRBV19 and TRBJ2-7, with TRBD2 identical over 7 bases. Germline lookup yields CDR1 LNHDA and CDR2 SQIVND (reference sequence). Losses at the gene ends were 2 bases for V and 4 bases for J; bases not matched to a gene: 2. The CDR3 totals 13 residues. The CDR3 region has the DNA TGTGCCAGTAGTATAAACGGGGGGTACGAGCAGTACTTC. This encodes CASSINGGYEQYF.

The chain recombines TRBV6-4 with TRBJ2-7, with 13 nucleotides matching TRBD2. In germline, CDR1 is MRHNA, CDR2 SNTAGT. The V segment lost 5 bases and the J segment 7 bases; nucleotides outside the gene matches: 5. The CDR3 extends over 14 amino acids. CDR3 in DNA: TGTGCCAGCAGTCAACTAGCGGGAGGGGGAGAGCAGTACTTC. Protein product: CASSQLAGGGEQYF.

The chain employs TRBV5-1 and TRBJ1-1; 9 nucleotides agree with TRBD1. V was clipped by 1 base and J by 5 bases; unmatched bases: 6. CDR1 is SGHRS, CDR2 YFSETQ, per germline. The CDR3 runs to 15 residues. CDR3 DNA: TGCGCCAGCAGCTTGAGGGACAGGGATCCTACTGAAGCTTTCTTT. Protein sequence: CASSLRDRDPTEAFF.

The rearrangement uses TRBV5-6 and TRBJ1-5, with D hard to call. Germline values: CDR1 SGHDT, CDR2 YYEEEE. This CDR3 is 12 amino acids long. V was pared by 4 bases and J by 6 bases, with 8 bases between. CDR3 nucleotide sequence: TGTGCCAGCAGCCTAAATACTCAGCCCCAGCATTTT. It codes for CASSLNTQPQHF.

This clone showed up just a few times. This chain links TRBV19 with TRBJ1-2, with D possibly being TRBD1 (6 bases). This CDR3 spans 14 amino acids. With 4 bases removed from V and 8 bases from J, the gap between germline ends came to 17 bases. Germline CDR1 reads LNHDA; CDR2 reads SQIVND (reference sequence). DNA of the CDR3: TGTGCCAGTAGTAAGGAACAGGGACCGCCGGGCTACACCTTC. It encodes CASSKEQGPPGYTF.

The chain joins TRBV27 to TRBJ1-1; D may be TRBD1 (5 bases). Between the trimmed V and J ends, which lost 8 bases and 1 base, there was a span of 14 bases. CDR3 length: 14 residues. Looked up from germline, CDR1 is MNHEY and CDR2 is SMNVEV (reference sequence). The CDR3 sequence: CASRKDSPNTEAFF. The CDR3 nucleotides are TGTGCCAGCCGAAAAGACAGCCCGAACACTGAAGCTTTCTTT.

The chain links TRBV18 to TRBJ1-1; unclear D gene. The CDR3 covers 15 residues. Trimming took off 2 bases at V and 1 base at J, with 11 bases between the two ends. The germline V gene has CDR1 KGHSH and CDR2 LQKENI. CDR3 sequence (DNA): TGTGCCAGCTCACCAATTGGCCAGGCGAACACTGAAGCTTTCTTT. Translating it yields CASSPIGQANTEAFF.

V usage is TRBV4-3 and J usage is TRBJ2-3, with TRBD1 identical over 9 bases. This CDR3 has 16 residues. V lost 3 bases, J lost 4 bases, and 8 bases stayed unmatched. Looked up from germline, CDR1 is LGHNA and CDR2 is YSLEER. As DNA, the CDR3 is TGCGCCAGCAGCCACCAATGGACAGGGGACGCAGATACGCAGTATTTT. Translated, it gives CASSHQWTGDADTQYF.

The CDR3 spells CASSPVPAGRGDTQYF. In nucleotides, the CDR3 is TGTGCCAGCAGCCCCGTTCCAGCGGGGAGAGGAGATACGCAGTATTTT. The chain recombines TRBV7-2 with TRBJ2-3; TRBD2 aligns across 7 bases. With 5 bases clipped from V and 5 bases from J, the junction kept 13 bases outside the gene matches. The CDR3 has 16 residues. Germline CDR1 reads SGHTA; CDR2 reads FQGNSA.